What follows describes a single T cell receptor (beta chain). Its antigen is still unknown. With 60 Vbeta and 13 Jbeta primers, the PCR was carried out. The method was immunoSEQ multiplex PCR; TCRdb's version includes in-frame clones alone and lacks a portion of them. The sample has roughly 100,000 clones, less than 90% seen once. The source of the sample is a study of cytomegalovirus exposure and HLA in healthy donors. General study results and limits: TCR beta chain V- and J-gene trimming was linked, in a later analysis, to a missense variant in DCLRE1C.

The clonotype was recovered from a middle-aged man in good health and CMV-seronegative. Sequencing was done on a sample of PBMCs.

For the CDR3, the DNA is TGTGCCAGTAGACATCCGGGGTTTGGCCCTTCGAATGGCTACACCTTC. Amino acid sequence: CASRHPGFGPSNGYTF. This chain uses TRBV19 with TRBJ1-2, with D unresolved. V was clipped by 6 bases and J by 6 bases, with 23 bases between them. The CDR3 has 16 amino acids. Germline lookup yields CDR1 LNHDA and CDR2 SQIVND (reference sequence).